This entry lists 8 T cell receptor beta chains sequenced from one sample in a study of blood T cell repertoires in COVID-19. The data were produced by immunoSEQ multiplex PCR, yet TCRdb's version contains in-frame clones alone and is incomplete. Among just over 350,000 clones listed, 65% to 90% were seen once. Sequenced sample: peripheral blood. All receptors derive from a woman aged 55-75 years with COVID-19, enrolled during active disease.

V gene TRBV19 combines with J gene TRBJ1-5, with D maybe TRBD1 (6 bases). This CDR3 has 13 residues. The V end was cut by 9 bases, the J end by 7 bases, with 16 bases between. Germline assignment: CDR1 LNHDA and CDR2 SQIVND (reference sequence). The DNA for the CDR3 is TGTGCCAGCAAGTCAGGGGATTGGCAGCCCCAGCATTTT. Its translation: CASKSGDWQPQHF.

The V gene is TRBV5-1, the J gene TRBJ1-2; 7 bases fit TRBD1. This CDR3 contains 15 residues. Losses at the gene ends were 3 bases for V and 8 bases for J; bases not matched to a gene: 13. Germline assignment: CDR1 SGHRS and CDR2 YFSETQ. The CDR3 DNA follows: TGCGCCAGCAGCTCTGGGACAGCGGCAACAGGGGGCTACACCTTC. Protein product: CASSSGTAATGGYTF. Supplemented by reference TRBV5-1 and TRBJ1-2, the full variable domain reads KAGVTQTPRYLIKTRGQQVTLSCSPISGHRSVSWYQQTPGQGLQFLFEYFSETQRNKGNFPGRFSGRQFSNSRSEMNVSTLELGDSALYLCASSSGTAATGGYTFGSGTRLTVV.

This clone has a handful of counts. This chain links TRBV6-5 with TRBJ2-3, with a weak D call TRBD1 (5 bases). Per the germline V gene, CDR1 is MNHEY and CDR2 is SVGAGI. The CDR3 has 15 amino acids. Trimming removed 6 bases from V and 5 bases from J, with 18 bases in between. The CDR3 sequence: CASSPMIKGQDTQYF. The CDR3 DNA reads TGTGCCAGCAGCCCCATGATAAAGGGGCAAGATACGCAGTATTTT.

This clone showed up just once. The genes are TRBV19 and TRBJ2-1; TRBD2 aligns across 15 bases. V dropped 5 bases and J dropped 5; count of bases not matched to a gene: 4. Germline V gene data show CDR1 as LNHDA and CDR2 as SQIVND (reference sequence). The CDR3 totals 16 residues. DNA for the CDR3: TGTGCCAGTAGTTCCTGGACTAGCGGGGGGGACAATGAGCAGTTCTTC. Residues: CASSSWTSGGDNEQFF. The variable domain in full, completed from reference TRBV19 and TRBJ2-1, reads DGGITQSPKYLFRKEGQNVTLSCEQNLNHDAMYWYRQDPGQGLRLIYYSQIVNDFQKGDIAEGYSVSREKKESFPLTVTSAQKNPTAFYLCASSSWTSGGDNEQFFGPGTRLTVL.

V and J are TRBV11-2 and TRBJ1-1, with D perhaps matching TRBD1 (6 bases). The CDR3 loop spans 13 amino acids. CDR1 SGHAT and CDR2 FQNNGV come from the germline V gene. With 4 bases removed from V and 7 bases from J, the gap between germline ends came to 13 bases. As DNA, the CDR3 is TGTGCCAGCAGCTCTGACAGGAGCCTTGAAGCTTTCTTT. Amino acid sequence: CASSSDRSLEAFF. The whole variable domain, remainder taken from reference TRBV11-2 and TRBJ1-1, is EAGVAQSPRYKIIEKRQSVAFWCNPISGHATLYWYQQILGQGPKLLIQFQNNGVVDDSQLPKDRFSAERLKGVDSTLKIQPAKLEDSAVYLCASSSDRSLEAFFGQGTRLTVV.

The CDR3 here is CASSDLWTVNTEAFF. The CDR3 region has the DNA TGTGCCAGCAGTGATTTGTGGACAGTGAACACTGAAGCTTTCTTT. The chain carries TRBV6-4 and TRBJ1-1, with D possibly matching TRBD1 (6 bases). V lost 3 bases, J lost 0 bases, and 11 bases lay in between. The CDR3 loop spans 15 amino acids. Germline CDR1 reads MRHNA; CDR2 reads SNTAGT.

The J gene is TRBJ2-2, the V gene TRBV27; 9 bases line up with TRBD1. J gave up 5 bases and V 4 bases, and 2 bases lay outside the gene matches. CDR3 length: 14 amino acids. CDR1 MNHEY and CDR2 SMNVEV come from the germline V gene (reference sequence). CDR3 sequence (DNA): TGTGCCAGCAGTTACGGGACAGGGACCGGGGAGCTGTTTTTT. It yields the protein CASSYGTGTGELFF.

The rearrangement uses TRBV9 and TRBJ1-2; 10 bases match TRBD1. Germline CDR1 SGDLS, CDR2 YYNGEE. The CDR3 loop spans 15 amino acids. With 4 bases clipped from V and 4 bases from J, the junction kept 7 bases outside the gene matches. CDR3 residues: CASSPTTGGLYGYTF. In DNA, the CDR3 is TGTGCCAGCAGCCCGACGACAGGGGGCCTCTATGGCTACACCTTC.